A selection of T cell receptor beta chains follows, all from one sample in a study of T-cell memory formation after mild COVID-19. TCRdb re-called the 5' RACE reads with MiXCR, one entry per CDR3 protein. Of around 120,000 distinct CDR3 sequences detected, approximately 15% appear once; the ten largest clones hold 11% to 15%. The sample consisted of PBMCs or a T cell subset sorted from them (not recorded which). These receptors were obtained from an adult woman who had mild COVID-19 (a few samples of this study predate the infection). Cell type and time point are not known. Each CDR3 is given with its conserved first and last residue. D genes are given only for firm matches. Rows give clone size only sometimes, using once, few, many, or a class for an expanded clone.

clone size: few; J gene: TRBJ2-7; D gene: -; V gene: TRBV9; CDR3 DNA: TGTGCCAGCAGCGTAGGCGCGGACCTATCCTACGAGCAGTACTTC; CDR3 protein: CASSVGADLSYEQYF
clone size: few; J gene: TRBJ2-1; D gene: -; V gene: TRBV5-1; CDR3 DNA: TGCGCCAGCAGCTTGCCAGGGGACAATGAGCAGTTCTTC; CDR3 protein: CASSLPGDNEQFF
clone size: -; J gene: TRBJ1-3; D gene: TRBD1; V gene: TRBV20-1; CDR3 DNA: TGCAGTGCTAGCAGCGGACAGGGGCGTAACACCATATATTTT; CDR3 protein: CSASSGQGRNTIYF
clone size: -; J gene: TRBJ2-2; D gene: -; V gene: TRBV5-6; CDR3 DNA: TGTGCCAGCAGCTTGGTACGCCTAGTACCCGGGGAGCTGTTTTTT; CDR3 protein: CASSLVRLVPGELFF
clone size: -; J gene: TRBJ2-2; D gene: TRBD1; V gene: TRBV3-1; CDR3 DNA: TGTGCCAGCAGTTATGGGACAGTCCACACCGGGGAGCTGTTTTTT; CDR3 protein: CASSYGTVHTGELFF
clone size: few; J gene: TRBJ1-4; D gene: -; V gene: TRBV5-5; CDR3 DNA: TGTGCCAGCAGCTTGGCAGTGGTCCCAACTAATGAAAAACTGTTTTTT; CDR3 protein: CASSLAVVPTNEKLFF
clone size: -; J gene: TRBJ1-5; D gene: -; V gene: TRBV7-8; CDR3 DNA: TGTGCCAGCAGCTTAGAGTTCGGCCGTTCCAATCAGCCCCAGCATTTT; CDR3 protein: CASSLEFGRSNQPQHF
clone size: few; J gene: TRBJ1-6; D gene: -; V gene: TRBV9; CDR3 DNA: TGTGCCAGCGGGATTGGGAGAAATCAAGGTTCACCCCTCCACTTT; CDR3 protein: CASGIGRNQGSPLHF
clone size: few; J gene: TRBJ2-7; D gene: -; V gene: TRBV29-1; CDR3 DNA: TGCAGCGTTGAAGATCTTCGCGAGCAGTACTTC; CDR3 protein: CSVEDLREQYF
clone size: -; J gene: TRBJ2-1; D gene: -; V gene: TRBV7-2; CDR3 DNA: TGTGCCAGCAGCGCGGGACCCACGCCTTCCAATGAGCAGTTCTTC; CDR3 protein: CASSAGPTPSNEQFF
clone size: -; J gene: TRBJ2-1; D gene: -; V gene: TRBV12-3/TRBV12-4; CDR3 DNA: TGTGCCAGCAGTTTCTTATGGGCGCTCTTC; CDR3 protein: CASSFLWALF
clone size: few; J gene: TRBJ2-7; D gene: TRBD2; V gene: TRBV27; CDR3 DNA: TGTGCCAGCAGCCCCCTCTGGGGGGGGTCTTACGAGCAGTACTTC; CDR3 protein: CASSPLWGGSYEQYF
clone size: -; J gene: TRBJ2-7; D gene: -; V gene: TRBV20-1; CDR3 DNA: TGCAGTGCTAGGGACGCCCTGGAAGGCTACGAGCAGTACTTC; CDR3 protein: CSARDALEGYEQYF
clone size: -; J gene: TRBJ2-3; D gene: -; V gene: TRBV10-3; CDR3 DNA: TGTGCCATCAGTGATCACCTTACAGGGAGGGGCACAGATACGCAGTATTTT; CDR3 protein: CAISDHLTGRGTDTQYF
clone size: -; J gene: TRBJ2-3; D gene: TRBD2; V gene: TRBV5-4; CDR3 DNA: TGTGCCAGCAGCTTGATCCAGCGGGGGGGCCCAGATACGCAGTATTTT; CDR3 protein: CASSLIQRGGPDTQYF
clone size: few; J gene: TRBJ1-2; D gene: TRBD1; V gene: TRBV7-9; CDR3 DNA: TGTGCCAGCAGCTCGACAGGGAAGGGCCTAGGTGCTGGCTACACCTTC; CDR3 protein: CASSSTGKGLGAGYTF
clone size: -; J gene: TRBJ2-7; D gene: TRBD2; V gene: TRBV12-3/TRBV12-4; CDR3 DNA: TGTGCCAGCAGTCGAGGACTAGCGGGACCCCGTTACGAGCAGTACTTC; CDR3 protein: CASSRGLAGPRYEQYF
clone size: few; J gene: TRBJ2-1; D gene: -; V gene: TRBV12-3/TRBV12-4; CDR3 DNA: TGTGCCAGCAGGGCTAATGAGCAGTTCTTC; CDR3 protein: CASRANEQFF
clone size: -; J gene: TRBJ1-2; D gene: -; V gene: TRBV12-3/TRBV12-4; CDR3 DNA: TGTGCCAGCACCGAACGTGGGACTAACTATGGCTACACCTTC; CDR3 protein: CASTERGTNYGYTF
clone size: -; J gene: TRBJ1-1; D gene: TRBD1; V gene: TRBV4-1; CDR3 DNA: TGCGCCAGCAGCCAAGGTGGACAGGGTTTCGGGGCTTTCTTT; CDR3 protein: CASSQGGQGFGAFF
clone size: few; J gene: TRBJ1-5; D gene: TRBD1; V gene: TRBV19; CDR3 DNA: TGTGCCAGTAGCCTGACAGGGGTAGGGAGCAATCAGCCCCAGCATTTT; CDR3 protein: CASSLTGVGSNQPQHF
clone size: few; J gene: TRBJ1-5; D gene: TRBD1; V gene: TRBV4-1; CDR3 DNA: TGCGCCAGCAGCCCCATTGCGAAGGGACAGGGTCATCAGCCCCAGCATTTT; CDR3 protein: CASSPIAKGQGHQPQHF
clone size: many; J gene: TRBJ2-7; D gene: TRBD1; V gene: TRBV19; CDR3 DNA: TGTGCCAGTAGCGCTCCGGGACAGGGGGTGCACGAGCAGTACTTC; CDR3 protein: CASSAPGQGVHEQYF
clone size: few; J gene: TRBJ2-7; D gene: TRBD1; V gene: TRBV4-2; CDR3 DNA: TGTGCCAGCAGCCAGGCCAACCTAGGGGGCTTGGGCGAGCAGTACTTC; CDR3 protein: CASSQANLGGLGEQYF
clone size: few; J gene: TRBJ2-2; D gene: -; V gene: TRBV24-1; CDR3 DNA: TGTGCCACCAGTGATTGGACAGTATCCGGGGAGCTGTTTTTT; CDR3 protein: CATSDWTVSGELFF
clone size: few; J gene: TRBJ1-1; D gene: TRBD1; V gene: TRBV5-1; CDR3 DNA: TGCGCCAGCAGCCCTACAGGGGCGAGGAACACTGAAGCTTTCTTT; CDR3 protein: CASSPTGARNTEAFF
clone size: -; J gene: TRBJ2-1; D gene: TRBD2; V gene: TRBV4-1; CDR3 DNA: TGCGCCAGCAGCCAACCTCCGGGGGGATACTCCTACAATGAGCAGTTCTTC; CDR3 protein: CASSQPPGGYSYNEQFF
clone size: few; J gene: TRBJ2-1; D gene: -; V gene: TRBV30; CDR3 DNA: TGTGCCTGGAGTGTACTAACTAGCCGGAATGAGCAGTTCTTC; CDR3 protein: CAWSVLTSRNEQFF
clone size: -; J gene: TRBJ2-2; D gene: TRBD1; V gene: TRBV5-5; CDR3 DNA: TGTGCCAGCAGCTTTACCACAGGGGTAGGGGCCGGGGAGCTGTTTTTT; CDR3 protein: CASSFTTGVGAGELFF
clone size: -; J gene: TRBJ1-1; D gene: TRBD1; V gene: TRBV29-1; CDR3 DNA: TGCAGCGTGGCTGTACAGGGGGTCAGTACTGAAGCTTTCTTT; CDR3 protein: CSVAVQGVSTEAFF
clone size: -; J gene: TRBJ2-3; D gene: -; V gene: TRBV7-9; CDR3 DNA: TGTGCCAGCAGCTTAACGCGGGCCGAGGAAGATACGCAGTATTTT; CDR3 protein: CASSLTRAEEDTQYF
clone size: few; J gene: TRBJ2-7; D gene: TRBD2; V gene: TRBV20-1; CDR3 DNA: TGCAGTGCCCCGGGACTAGCGGGAAGTTCCTCCTACGAGCAGTACTTC; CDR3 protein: CSAPGLAGSSSYEQYF
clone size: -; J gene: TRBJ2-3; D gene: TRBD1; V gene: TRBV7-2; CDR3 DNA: TGTGCCAGCAGCCCACAGGGGGCCACAGATACGCAGTATTTT; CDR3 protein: CASSPQGATDTQYF
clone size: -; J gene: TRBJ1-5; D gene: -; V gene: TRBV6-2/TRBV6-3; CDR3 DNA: TGTGCCAGCAGATCACTACAGGGCAATCAGCCCCAGCATTTT; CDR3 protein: CASRSLQGNQPQHF
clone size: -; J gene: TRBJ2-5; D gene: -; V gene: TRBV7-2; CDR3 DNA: TGTGCCAGCAGCCTAGTTGTGCAGACCCAGTACTTC; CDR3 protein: CASSLVVQTQYF
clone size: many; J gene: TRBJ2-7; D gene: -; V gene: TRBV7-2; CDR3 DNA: TGTGCCAGCAGCTTAGGGGGGCAGAGATCCTACGAGCAGTACTTC; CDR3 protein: CASSLGGQRSYEQYF
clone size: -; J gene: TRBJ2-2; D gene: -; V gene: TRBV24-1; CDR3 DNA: TGTGCCACCAGTGTTACTGATACCACCGGGGAGCTGTTTTTT; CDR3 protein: CATSVTDTTGELFF
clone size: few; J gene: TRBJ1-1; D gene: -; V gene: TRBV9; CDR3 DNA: TGTGCCAGCAGCGCCAAGCAGGGTGAAGCTTTCTTT; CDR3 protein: CASSAKQGEAFF
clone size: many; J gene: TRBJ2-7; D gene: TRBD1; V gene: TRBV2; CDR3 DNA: TGTGCCAGCACAGGGGGTAATTTCTACGAGCAGTACTTC; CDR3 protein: CASTGGNFYEQYF
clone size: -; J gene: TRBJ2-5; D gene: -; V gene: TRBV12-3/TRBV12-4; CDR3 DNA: TGTGCCAGCAGACGAACACAGGGTTGGCTAGGTAGCTTAGAGACCCAGTACTTC; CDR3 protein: CASRRTQGWLGSLETQYF
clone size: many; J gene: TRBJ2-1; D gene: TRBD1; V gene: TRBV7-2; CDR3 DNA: TGTGCCAGCAGCTCTGGACAGGGGGCGTACAATGAGCAGTTCTTC; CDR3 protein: CASSSGQGAYNEQFF
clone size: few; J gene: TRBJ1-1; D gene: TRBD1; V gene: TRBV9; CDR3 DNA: TGTGCCAGCAGCCCCACACCCGGGACAGGGTTTTTGTTCTTT; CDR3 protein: CASSPTPGTGFLFF
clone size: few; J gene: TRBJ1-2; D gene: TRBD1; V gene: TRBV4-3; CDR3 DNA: TGCGCCAGCAGCCAGGAGCAGGGGGCATGGGGCTACACCTTC; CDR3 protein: CASSQEQGAWGYTF
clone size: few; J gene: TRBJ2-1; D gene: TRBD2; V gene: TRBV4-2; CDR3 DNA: TGTGCCAGCAGCCAAGCGAGCGGGGGGGCATACAATGAGCAGTTCTTC; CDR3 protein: CASSQASGGAYNEQFF
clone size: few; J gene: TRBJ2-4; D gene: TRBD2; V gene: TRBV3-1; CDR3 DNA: TGTGCCAGCAGCCGAGGGACTAGCGGGGGGACGGCCAAAAACATTCAGTACTTC; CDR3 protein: CASSRGTSGGTAKNIQYF
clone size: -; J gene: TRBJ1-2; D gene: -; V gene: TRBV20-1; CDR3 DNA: TGCAGTGCTAGAGTTGGGGACGGCTACACCTTC; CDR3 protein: CSARVGDGYTF
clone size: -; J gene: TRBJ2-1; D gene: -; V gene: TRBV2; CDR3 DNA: TGTGCCAGCAGTGGGTCAGAAGAAGGCTACAATGAGCAGTTCTTC; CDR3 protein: CASSGSEEGYNEQFF
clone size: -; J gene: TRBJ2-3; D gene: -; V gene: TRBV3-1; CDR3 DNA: TGTGCCAGCAGCCTCCGAGGAGCCCGGAGCACAGATACGCAGTATTTT; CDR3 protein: CASSLRGARSTDTQYF
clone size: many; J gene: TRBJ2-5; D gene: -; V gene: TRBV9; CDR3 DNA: TGTGCCAGCAGCGTCGGCACTTTAGGGGAGACCCAGTACTTC; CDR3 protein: CASSVGTLGETQYF
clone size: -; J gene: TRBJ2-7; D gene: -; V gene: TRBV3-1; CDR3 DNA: TGTGCCAGCAGCCACGGGTTAAGCTCCTACGAGCAGTACTTC; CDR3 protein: CASSHGLSSYEQYF
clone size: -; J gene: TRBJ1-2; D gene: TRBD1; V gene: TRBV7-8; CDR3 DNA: TGTGCCAGCAGCTTAGAGAGTCAGGGGGCCCCCTATGGCTACACCTTC; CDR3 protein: CASSLESQGAPYGYTF
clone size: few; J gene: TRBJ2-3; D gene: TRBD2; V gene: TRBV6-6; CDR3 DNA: TGTGCCAGCAGTTTCCCGGGACTAGCGGGGGGCGGAGATACGCAGTATTTT; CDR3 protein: CASSFPGLAGGGDTQYF
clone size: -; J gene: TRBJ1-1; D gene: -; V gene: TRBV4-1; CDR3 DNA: TGCGCCAGCAGCTCCAGGGGCGTGGGGACTGAAGCTTTCTTT; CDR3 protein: CASSSRGVGTEAFF